The next 29 T cell receptor beta chains were all read from a single sample in a study of patients and donors after allogeneic stem cell transplantation. TCRdb passed the RT-PCR reads through MiXCR, listing each CDR3 protein once. The table includes around 29,000 distinct CDR3 sequences, more than 35% detected once. The specimen was blood, either unsorted or a sorted T cell fraction (not recorded which). The receptors were sampled from a human donor who was either an allogeneic HSCT recipient or a stem cell or donor lymphocyte infusion donor (not recorded which). It is not recorded whose cells these are; they may come from a transplant donor.

A few counts support this clonotype. V usage is TRBV27 and J usage is TRBJ1-1, with D tentatively TRBD1 (5 bases). This CDR3 comprises 13 residues. V was pared by 2 bases and J by 5 bases, with 9 bases between. Germline assignment: CDR1 MNHEY and CDR2 SMNVEV (reference sequence). The CDR3 here is CASSLGWGTEAFF. The CDR3 DNA reads TGTGCCAGCAGTTTAGGGTGGGGGACTGAAGCTTTCTTT.

This chain links TRBV20-1 with TRBJ2-3; no clear D gene. The length of the CDR3 is 13 residues. The V end lost 3 bases, the J end lost 0 bases, and 7 bases lay between the germline ends. Per germline, CDR1 DFQATT and CDR2 SNEGSKA (reference sequence). In DNA, the CDR3 is TGCAGTGCTAGTGGCCAAAGCACAGATACGCAGTATTTT. The encoded protein is CSASGQSTDTQYF.

The rearrangement uses TRBV20-1 and TRBJ1-1; D unresolved. CDR3 size: 13 residues. Trimming took off 3 bases at V and 0 bases at J, with 8 bases between the two ends. Germline CDR1 and CDR2: DFQATT and SNEGSKA (reference sequence). Written as DNA, the CDR3 is TGCAGTGCTAGTGAGGGCCTGAACACTGAAGCTTTCTTT. This codes for CSASEGLNTEAFF.

This rearrangement joins TRBV9 to TRBJ2-7; 10 bases are a match to TRBD2. Germline CDR1 SGDLS, CDR2 YYNGEE. V shed 0 bases and J 1 base; nucleotides not matched to a gene: 4. The CDR3 spans 16 residues. The CDR3 DNA is TGTGCCAGCAGCGTAGGGGTAGCGGGAGGTTCCTACGAGCAGTACTTC. Translation gives CASSVGVAGGSYEQYF.

The chain recombines TRBV12-3 or TRBV12-4 with TRBJ1-1; 8 nucleotides align to TRBD1. Unmatched junction bases numbered 1, after V lost 4 bases and J lost 0 bases. This CDR3 is 14 amino acids long. CDR3 DNA sequence: TGTGCCAGCAGTTGGACAGGGATGAACACTGAAGCTTTCTTT. As protein: CASSWTGMNTEAFF.

CDR3: CSARLGLGFNYGYTF. The CDR3 DNA is TGCAGTGCTAGACTCGGTCTTGGGTTCAACTATGGCTACACCTTC. The gene calls are TRBV20-1 and TRBJ1-2, with unresolved D. V lost 2 bases, J lost 2 bases, and 15 bases lay in between. The CDR3 runs to 15 residues. Germline loops: CDR1 DFQATT, CDR2 SNEGSKA (reference sequence).

V and J are TRBV10-3 and TRBJ2-3, with no clear D. This CDR3 contains 12 residues. V was trimmed by 9 bases and J by 2 bases, leaving 9 bases between them. Germline V gene data show CDR1 as ENHRY and CDR2 as SYGVKD. The CDR3 spells CAIGVNTDTQYF. The CDR3 DNA is TGTGCCATAGGTGTTAACACAGATACGCAGTATTTT.

The CDR3 DNA is TGTGCCAGCAGCCTCCGACCGGTTCAAGAGACCCAGTACTTC. This codes for CASSLRPVQETQYF. The V gene is TRBV7-9, the J gene TRBJ2-5, with D hard to call. Germline assignment: CDR1 SEHNR and CDR2 FQNEAQ (reference sequence). V gave up 5 bases and J gave up 2 bases, with 12 bases separating them. The CDR3 has 14 residues.

The chain couples TRBV4-1 to TRBJ2-2; weak D call: TRBD1 (6 bases). This CDR3 has 15 residues. From germline, CDR1 is MGHRA and CDR2 YSYEKL. Trimming took off 4 bases at V and 2 bases at J, with 11 bases between the two ends. In DNA form, the CDR3 reads TGCGCCAGCAGCCGCAGGACAGCCAACACCGGGGAGCTGTTTTTT. It codes for CASSRRTANTGELFF.

Only one count was recorded for this clonotype. The chain couples TRBV5-4 to TRBJ2-1; 10 bases map to TRBD2. V was clipped by 3 bases and J by 8 bases; unmatched bases: 8. From germline, CDR1 is SGHNT and CDR2 YYREEE (reference sequence). The CDR3 contains 15 residues. CDR3 coding DNA: TGTGCCAGCAGCTCGGGACTAGCGAGGTTAGATGAGCAGTTCTTC. Translating it yields CASSSGLARLDEQFF.

The chain has TRBV7-9 and TRBJ2-7, with 9 bases fitting TRBD2. The germline CDR1 and CDR2 sequences are SEHNR and FQNEAQ (reference sequence). V was clipped by 3 bases and J by 3 bases; unmatched bases: 6. CDR3 length equals 15 residues. The CDR3 nucleotides are TGTGCCAGCAGCTTGGGAGCGGGAGGTGTCTACGAGCAGTACTTC. Residues: CASSLGAGGVYEQYF.

Ten or more counts support this clonotype. This chain links TRBV7-2 with TRBJ1-1; no reliable D call. Germline V lookup: CDR1 SGHTA, CDR2 FQGNSA. This CDR3 contains 14 residues. V was shortened by 7 bases and J by 0 bases, with 12 bases between the two germline ends. CDR3 nucleotide sequence: TGTGCCAGCAAGACCTTCCGTATGAACACTGAAGCTTTCTTT. It codes for CASKTFRMNTEAFF.

The chain joins TRBV4-2 to TRBJ2-1; 9 bases map to TRBD2. The CDR3 spans 15 residues. V shed 4 bases, J shed 0 bases, and the junction held 1 base outside the gene matches. The germline V gene has CDR1 LGHNA and CDR2 YNFKEQ. The CDR3 DNA sequence: TGTGCCAGCAGCCTTAGCGGGGGCTCCTACAATGAGCAGTTCTTC. It yields the protein CASSLSGGSYNEQFF.

The CDR3 loop reads CSVVPGTSREQYF. The CDR3 DNA follows: TGCAGCGTCGTCCCCGGGACATCCAGAGAGCAGTACTTC. The genes are TRBV29-1 and TRBJ2-7, with D possibly matching TRBD1 (6 bases). Germline V CDR1 and CDR2: SQVTM, ANQGSEA. Trimming stripped 6 bases from V and 7 bases from J, with 19 bases between. The CDR3 is 13 amino acids.

The genes are TRBV20-1 and TRBJ2-7, with TRBD1 matching over 7 bases. This CDR3 is 15 amino acids long. Losses at the gene ends were 4 bases for V and 0 bases for J; bases not matched to a gene: 9. Germline V gene data show CDR1 as DFQATT and CDR2 as SNEGSKA (reference sequence). The CDR3 DNA reads as TGCAGTGCTATGGGAACGACAGGGAGCTCCTACGAGCAGTACGTC. Amino acid sequence: CSAMGTTGSSYEQYV.

This clonotype was seen more than once but under ten times. The chain uses TRBV7-9 and TRBJ1-5; D may be TRBD1 (6 bases). The germline V gene encodes CDR1 SEHNR and CDR2 FQNEAQ (reference sequence). The ends were cut back, 2 bases at V and 7 bases at J, with 12 bases in the middle. The length of the CDR3 is 14 residues. In DNA, the CDR3 is TGTGCCAGCAGCTTACAGGGGCCGGGACAGCCCCAGCATTTT. This gives the protein CASSLQGPGQPQHF.

There are a few counts of this clonotype. This chain links TRBV29-1 with TRBJ1-1; TRBD1 is a possible D gene (5 bases). The CDR3 has 12 residues. Trimming shortened V by 4 bases and J by 6 bases, and 12 bases separated the two germline ends. Germline V gene sequence: CDR1 SQVTM, CDR2 ANQGSEA. CDR3 sequence (DNA): TGCAGCGTTGGAAAAGGGGCATCTGAAGCTTTCTTT. It is translated as CSVGKGASEAFF.

In this sample, this clonotype turned up many times. The chain employs TRBV19 and TRBJ1-5; D not certain. The V gene lost 3 bases and the J gene lost 2 bases, with 8 bases spanning the gap. The CDR3 is 14 residues long. Looked up from germline, CDR1 is LNHDA and CDR2 is SQIVND (reference sequence). The DNA of the CDR3 is TGTGCCAGTAGTATTGGGGAGCGCAATCAGCCCCAGCATTTT. Protein: CASSIGERNQPQHF.

CDR3 sequence: CASSQPGGAYNEQFF. CDR3 DNA sequence: TGTGCCAGCAGCCAACCGGGCGGGGCCTACAATGAGCAGTTCTTC. The chain employs TRBV4-2 and TRBJ2-1, with D perhaps TRBD2 (6 bases). Germline CDR1 LGHNA, CDR2 YNFKEQ. The CDR3 loop spans 15 amino acids. The V and J ends lost 2 bases and 2 bases respectively, with 10 bases between them.

CDR3 region: CATSRDPAGVTEQFF. In nucleotides, the CDR3 is TGTGCCACCAGCAGAGATCCAGCGGGGGTAACTGAGCAGTTCTTC. V usage is TRBV15 and J usage is TRBJ2-1, with TRBD2 matching 8 bases. This CDR3 comprises 15 residues. Germline V lookup: CDR1 LNHNV, CDR2 YYDKDF (reference sequence). V lost 0 bases, J lost 9 bases, and 7 bases stayed unmatched.

The V and J genes are TRBV7-9 and TRBJ1-1; D may be TRBD1 (5 bases). The V gene lost 2 bases and the J gene lost 4 bases, with 20 bases spanning the gap. The CDR3 has 17 amino acids. Germline CDR1 reads SEHNR; CDR2 reads FQNEAQ (reference sequence). The CDR3 here is CASSLFFSGTRGTEAFF. In DNA form, the CDR3 reads TGTGCCAGCAGCTTATTTTTTAGCGGGACTCGCGGCACTGAAGCTTTCTTT. The whole variable domain, remainder taken from reference TRBV7-9 and TRBJ1-1, is DTGVSQNPRHKITKRGQNVTFRCDPISEHNRLYWYRQTLGQGPEFLTYFQNEAQLEKSRLLSDRFSAERPKGSFSTLEIQRTEQGDSAMYLCASSLFFSGTRGTEAFFGQGTRLTVV.

This clonotype showed up many times. This chain joins TRBV7-9 and TRBJ1-1, with TRBD1 as a possible D gene (5 bases). V was cut by 1 base and J by 4 bases, with 13 bases left in between. Germline V CDR1 and CDR2: SEHNR, FQNEAQ (reference sequence). The CDR3 length is 15 residues. This CDR3 reads CASSLGGLASTEAFF. The CDR3 region has the DNA TGTGCCAGCAGCTTAGGGGGCCTGGCCAGCACTGAAGCTTTCTTT.

This chain uses TRBV5-1 with TRBJ1-1; no definite D call. V was pared by 1 base and J by 6 bases, with 7 bases between. CDR1 is SGHRS, CDR2 YFSETQ, per germline. CDR3 length: 12 amino acids. The CDR3 here is CASSLSWPEAFF. The CDR3 nucleotides are TGCGCCAGCAGCTTGTCGTGGCCTGAAGCTTTCTTT.

This chain uses TRBV29-1 with TRBJ1-2; no firm D call. Trimming cost V 1 base and J 3 bases, with 9 bases left between them. The CDR3 length is 13 residues. CDR1 and CDR2 (germline): SQVTM, ANQGSEA. The CDR3, as DNA: TGCAGCGTTGAAGTAACACAAGACTATGGCTACACCTTC. Its protein is CSVEVTQDYGYTF.

As concerns this clonotype: The CDR3 carries no conserved terminal phenylalanine or tryptophan, so it likely arises from a read error. This chain joins TRBV29-1 and TRBJ1-1; D might be TRBD1 (5 bases). The germline V gene has CDR1 SQVTM and CDR2 ANQGSEA. V lost 3 bases, J lost 1 base, and 9 bases lay in between. The CDR3 spans 13 residues. In DNA form, the CDR3 reads TGCAGCGTTGACTATACAGGGAACACTGAAGCTTTCTTA. Translation gives CSVDYTGNTEAFL.

V and J are TRBV29-1 and TRBJ1-1, with D maybe TRBD1 (6 bases). V shed 2 bases and J shed 3 bases, with 13 bases lying between them. The CDR3 has 14 amino acids. CDR1 is SQVTM and CDR2 is ANQGSEA in the germline V gene. The CDR3 sequence: CSVERGNGDTEAFF. CDR3 nucleotides: TGCAGCGTTGAAAGGGGGAACGGAGACACTGAAGCTTTCTTT.

This rearrangement joins TRBV18 to TRBJ1-2; 8 positions agree with TRBD1. Germline V gene data show CDR1 as KGHSH and CDR2 as LQKENI. The CDR3 loop spans 14 amino acids. Germline trimming cut 3 bases from V and 4 bases from J; bases unmatched to any gene: 4. The CDR3 region is CASSPDRGSYGYTF. DNA for the CDR3: TGTGCCAGCTCACCCGACAGGGGTTCCTATGGCTACACCTTC.

This clonotype was observed a few times. J is TRBJ1-6 and V is TRBV7-8; TRBD1 agrees at 9 bases. Trimming removed 1 base from V and 2 bases from J; junction bases left unmatched: 3. The CDR3 runs to 17 residues. Germline CDR1 is SGHVS and CDR2 is FQNEAQ. This chain's CDR3 is CASSLDRGLAYNSPLHF. The CDR3 DNA is TGTGCCAGCAGCTTAGACAGGGGGCTCGCCTATAATTCACCCCTCCACTTT. The variable domain in full, completed from reference TRBV7-8 and TRBJ1-6, reads GAGVSQSPRYKVAKRGQDVALRCDPISGHVSLFWYQQALGQGPEFLTYFQNEAQLDKSGLPSDRFFAERPEGSVSTLKIQRTQQEDSAVYLCASSLDRGLAYNSPLHFGNGTRLTVT.

Turning to this clonotype: At one end the junction does not follow the germline gene, possibly because of a read error. This chain joins TRBV9 and TRBJ2-5; 9 nucleotides match TRBD2. The CDR3 length is 12 residues. Germline CDR1 is SGDLS and CDR2 is YYNGEE. The CDR3 nucleotides read TGTGCCAGCAGCGGGATAGCGGGGGTGAGGAACTTC. Its translation: CASSGIAGVRNF.